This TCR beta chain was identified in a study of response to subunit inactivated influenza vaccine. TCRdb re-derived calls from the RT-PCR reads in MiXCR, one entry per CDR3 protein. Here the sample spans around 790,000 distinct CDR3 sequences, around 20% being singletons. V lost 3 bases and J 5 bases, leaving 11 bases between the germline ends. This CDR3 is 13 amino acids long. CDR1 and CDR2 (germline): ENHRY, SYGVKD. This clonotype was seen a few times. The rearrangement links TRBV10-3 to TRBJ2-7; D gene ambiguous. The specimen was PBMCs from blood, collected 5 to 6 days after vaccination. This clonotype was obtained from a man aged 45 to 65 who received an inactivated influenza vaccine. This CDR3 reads CAISEMSRDEQYF. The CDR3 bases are TGTGCCATCAGTGAAATGTCGCGCGACGAGCAGTACTTC.